A selection of T cell receptor beta chains follows, all from one sample in a study of post-analysis software for immune sequencing data. Via MiXCR, TCRdb re-called the PCR reads, giving one row per CDR3 protein. The sample includes more than 500,000 distinct CDR3 sequences, 30% to 40% of them seen just once. The sequencing input was blood. The receptor set was obtained from a girl between 2 and 17 years old with multiple sclerosis. CDR3s include the opening cysteine and the closing phenylalanine or tryptophan. The D gene is left open where the match is weak. The size entry is marked missing in some rows and otherwise reads once, few, many or a size class.

CASSEASQETQYF,TGTGCCAGCAGTGAAGCATCCCAAGAGACCCAGTACTTC,TRBJ2-5,TRBV6-1,-,-
CASSLDAGALNEQFF,TGTGCCAGCAGCTTAGATGCAGGGGCACTCAATGAGCAGTTCTTC,TRBJ2-1,TRBV7-9,-,-
CASSQLAGMNTEAFF,TGCGCCAGCAGCCAACTAGCAGGGATGAACACTGAAGCTTTCTTT,TRBJ1-1,TRBV4-1,-,-
CASSQRGVDEKLFF,TGTGCCAGCAGCCAACGAGGGGTTGATGAAAAACTGTTTTTT,TRBJ1-4,TRBV3-1,-,few
CASSPYTSSTDTQYF,TGTGCCAGCAGTCCTTACACTTCTAGCACAGATACGCAGTATTTT,TRBJ2-3,TRBV12-3/TRBV12-4,-,-
CASSQAAGEDGYTF,TGCGCCAGCAGCCAAGCCGCAGGGGAGGATGGCTACACCTTC,TRBJ1-2,TRBV5-1,-,few
CASSAGLIDRFF,TGTGCCAGCAGTGCGGGACTAATCGATCGGTTCTTC,TRBJ2-1,TRBV12-3/TRBV12-4,TRBD2,few
CSGDRESAEAFF,TGCAGCGGGGACAGGGAATCGGCTGAAGCTTTCTTT,TRBJ1-1,TRBV29-1,TRBD1,-
CASSLVKGGWITRDTQYF,TGTGCCAGCAGCTTGGTGAAGGGCGGGTGGATCACACGAGATACGCAGTATTTT,TRBJ2-3,TRBV5-6,-,-
CSARGGEQFF,TGCAGCGCCCGGGGAGGTGAGCAGTTCTTC,TRBJ2-1,TRBV29-1,-,-
CARATGGEGNTIYF,TGTGCCAGAGCAACAGGGGGCGAAGGAAACACCATATATTTT,TRBJ1-3,TRBV2,TRBD1,-
CASSFEGANYGYTF,TGCGCCAGCAGCTTCGAGGGGGCGAACTATGGCTACACCTTC,TRBJ1-2,TRBV5-1,TRBD1,once
CSVESGDSNYGYTF,TGCAGCGTTGAATCCGGTGACAGTAACTATGGCTACACCTTC,TRBJ1-2,TRBV29-1,-,few
CASAGGALETQYF,TGCGCCAGCGCAGGGGGAGCACTGGAGACCCAGTACTTC,TRBJ2-5,TRBV5-1,TRBD1,-
CSARGGWYGDLGDEQYF,TGCAGTGCTAGAGGTGGTTGGTATGGAGATCTGGGTGACGAGCAGTACTTC,TRBJ2-7,TRBV20-1,-,-
CSAFGLAGGQDGAETQYF,TGCAGTGCTTTTGGACTAGCGGGGGGCCAGGATGGGGCAGAGACCCAGTACTTC,TRBJ2-5,TRBV20-1,TRBD2,-
CASSLVGLAGASQETQYF,TGTGCCAGCAGCTTAGTCGGACTAGCGGGGGCCTCCCAAGAGACCCAGTACTTC,TRBJ2-5,TRBV11-2,TRBD2,many
CASSLGEENYGYTF,TGTGCCAGCAGCTTAGGGGAAGAAAACTATGGCTACACCTTC,TRBJ1-2,TRBV7-8,-,few
CASRQKRSGSSSYEQYF,TGTGCCAGCCGCCAAAAAAGGTCAGGGTCCAGCTCCTACGAGCAGTACTTC,TRBJ2-7,TRBV4-2,-,-
CASSPVHQETQYF,TGTGCCAGCTCCCCCGTCCACCAAGAGACCCAGTACTTC,TRBJ2-5,TRBV18,-,-
CSARGLTGTGVSYEQYF,TGCAGTGCTAGAGGATTAACCGGGACAGGGGTCTCCTACGAGCAGTACTTC,TRBJ2-7,TRBV20-1,TRBD1,many
CASSQTGAGDQETQYF,TGTGCCAGCAGCCAGACGGGGGCAGGGGACCAAGAGACCCAGTACTTC,TRBJ2-5,TRBV4-2,-,-
CASIHAPRNQPQHF,TGTGCCAGCATCCATGCCCCGAGGAATCAGCCCCAGCATTTT,TRBJ1-5,TRBV28,-,-
CASGFGAGGYNEQFF,TGTGCTAGTGGTTTCGGGGCGGGGGGATACAATGAGCAGTTCTTC,TRBJ2-1,TRBV12-5,TRBD2,-
CASSPPPQGANEQFF,TGTGCCAGCAGCCCGCCCCCCCAGGGGGCTAATGAGCAGTTCTTC,TRBJ2-1,TRBV7-2,TRBD1,few
CASSRGGAFF,TGTGCCAGCAGTCGGGGAGGAGCTTTCTTT,TRBJ1-1,TRBV12-3/TRBV12-4,-,few
CASSQAAGQGGNQPQHF,TGTGCCAGCAGCCAAGCGGCCGGACAGGGCGGCAATCAGCCCCAGCATTTT,TRBJ1-5,TRBV4-2,TRBD1,-
CSVDFGQGNTEAFF,TGCAGCGTTGACTTCGGACAGGGGAACACTGAAGCTTTCTTT,TRBJ1-1,TRBV29-1,TRBD1,-
CASSYKDGGVNYGYTF,TGTGCCAGCAGTTACAAGGATGGAGGCGTAAACTATGGCTACACCTTC,TRBJ1-2,TRBV6-5,-,-
CASSEDRENTEAFF,TGTGCCAGCAGTGAGGACAGGGAGAACACTGAAGCTTTCTTT,TRBJ1-1,TRBV6-5,TRBD1,few
CASSYGRSQETQYF,TGTGCCAGCAGTTACGGACGGTCCCAAGAGACCCAGTACTTC,TRBJ2-5,TRBV6-5,-,-
CASSRTGTGANALTF,TGTGCCAGCAGTCGAACAGGGACTGGGGCCAACGCCCTGACTTTC,TRBJ2-6,TRBV12-3/TRBV12-4,-,once
CASSSGVPLSGNTIYF,TGCGCCAGCAGCTCAGGGGTGCCGCTCTCTGGAAACACCATATATTTT,TRBJ1-3,TRBV5-1,-,-
CAISDSGRQRNEQYF,TGTGCCATCAGTGACTCTGGCCGCCAGAGGAACGAGCAGTACTTC,TRBJ2-7,TRBV10-3,-,few
CASGGAGYNEKLFF,TGTGCCAGCGGCGGGGCAGGCTATAATGAAAAACTGTTTTTT,TRBJ1-4,TRBV12-3/TRBV12-4,-,-
CASSPGTGYEQFF,TGCGCCAGCAGCCCCGGGACAGGGTATGAGCAGTTCTTC,TRBJ2-1,TRBV5-1,TRBD1,-
CSARERDPQDTQYF,TGCAGTGCTAGGGAGCGGGACCCTCAGGATACGCAGTATTTT,TRBJ2-3,TRBV20-1,TRBD2,-
CASSFLSSGGPGNEQFF,TGCGCCAGCAGCTTTCTATCGAGCGGGGGGCCGGGGAATGAGCAGTTCTTC,TRBJ2-1,TRBV5-1,TRBD2,few
CASGSEQFF,TGTGCCAGCGGCTCAGAGCAGTTCTTC,TRBJ2-1,TRBV6-1,-,-
CAIRARTGGSGEQYF,TGTGCCATCAGGGCACGGACAGGGGGATCGGGGGAGCAGTACTTC,TRBJ2-7,TRBV10-3,TRBD1,few
CASSFGRASATFRGEQFF,TGCGCCAGCAGCTTTGGTCGAGCGAGTGCGACTTTCAGGGGTGAGCAGTTCTTC,TRBJ2-1,TRBV5-1,-,-
CASSETGIDTQYF,TGCGCCAGCAGTGAGACGGGGATAGATACGCAGTATTTT,TRBJ2-3,TRBV10-1,-,-